Following are 25 T cell receptor beta chains from one sample sequenced in a study of blood T cell repertoires in COVID-19. Clones were read by immunoSEQ multiplex PCR, and TCRdb kept only the in-frame ones, dropping some. Among about 210,000 clones listed, about nine tenths were seen once. The specimen sequenced was PBMCs or T cells enriched from blood (not recorded which). The receptors originated from a man in his thirties or forties in a cohort exposed to, infected with or recovered from COVID-19 (not recorded which).

This chain connects TRBV7-9 to TRBJ1-4; possible D gene TRBD1, 6 bases. V lost 2 bases and J lost 14, with 15 bases in between. This CDR3 has 13 amino acids. CDR1 and CDR2 (germline): SEHNR, FQNEAQ (reference sequence). The DNA for the CDR3 is TGTGCCAGCAGCTTACGAACAGGGCTTCGGCTGTTTTTT. It is translated as CASSLRTGLRLFF.

CDR3 coding DNA: TGTGCCAGCATCACAGGGGGCGAGACTGAAGCTTTCTTT. As protein: CASITGGETEAFF. The chain carries TRBV11-1 and TRBJ1-1; 9 bases match TRBD1. The ends lost 7 bases at V and 5 bases at J; junction bases unmatched: 5. This CDR3 comprises 13 residues. Germline V gives CDR1 SGHAT, CDR2 FQDESV (reference sequence).

The rearrangement uses TRBV19 and TRBJ1-5; the D is unclear. Germline V gene sequence: CDR1 LNHDA, CDR2 SQIVND (reference sequence). This CDR3 is built from 15 residues. V was pared by 3 bases and J by 1 base, with 10 bases between. The chain's CDR3 is CASSIGGLSNQPQHF. The CDR3 DNA reads TGTGCCAGTAGTATTGGAGGGTTGAGCAATCAGCCCCAGCATTTT. Looking up the rest from reference TRBV19 and TRBJ1-5 gives the full variable domain: DGGITQSPKYLFRKEGQNVTLSCEQNLNHDAMYWYRQDPGQGLRLIYYSQIVNDFQKGDIAEGYSVSREKKESFPLTVTSAQKNPTAFYLCASSIGGLSNQPQHFGDGTRLSIL.

This rearrangement joins TRBV25-1 to TRBJ1-2, with D possibly TRBD1 on 6 matching bases. The germline V gene encodes CDR1 MGHDK and CDR2 SYGVNS. The CDR3 runs 14 residues. Trimming shortened V by 4 bases and J by 1 base, and 10 bases separated the two germline ends. The chain's CDR3 is CASSVGGYNYGYTF. For the CDR3, the DNA is TGTGCCAGCAGTGTAGGGGGATATAACTATGGCTACACCTTC.

The chain employs TRBV19 and TRBJ1-3; no clear D. CDR1 is LNHDA, CDR2 SQIVND, per germline (reference sequence). The CDR3 consists of 19 residues. Trimming stripped 6 bases from V and 0 bases from J, with 24 bases between. The CDR3 is CASRGGVYRVRTSGNTIYF. Written as DNA, the CDR3 is TGTGCCAGTAGGGGAGGAGTCTATCGGGTTAGAACCTCTGGAAACACCATATATTTT.

V usage is TRBV4-1 and J usage is TRBJ1-3; no reliable D call. V was trimmed by 0 bases and J by 4 bases, leaving 10 bases between them. The CDR3 is 15 amino acids. The germline V gene has CDR1 MGHRA and CDR2 YSYEKL. In nucleotides, the CDR3 is TGCGCCAGCAGCCAAGACACGTCGGTGGGAAACACCATATATTTT. Translation: CASSQDTSVGNTIYF.

The CDR3 reads CASSPDISNQPQHF. CDR3 coding DNA: TGTGCCAGCAGCCCGGACATAAGCAATCAGCCCCAGCATTTT. The chain links TRBV6-5 to TRBJ1-5; D perhaps matches TRBD1 (5 bases). The length of the CDR3 is 14 residues. Per the germline V gene, CDR1 is MNHEY and CDR2 is SVGAGI. V shed 6 bases and J shed 1 base, with 10 bases lying between them.

The J gene is TRBJ2-2, the V gene TRBV6-6; 8 bases agree with TRBD1. CDR3 length: 16 amino acids. CDR1 MNHNY and CDR2 SVGAGI come from the germline V gene (reference sequence). J gave up 1 base and V 5 bases, and 6 bases lay outside the gene matches. Written as DNA, the CDR3 is TGTGCCAGCAGTCCCTCTGGGACAGGGAACACCGGGGAGCTGTTTTTT. This gives the protein CASSPSGTGNTGELFF.

The chain is built from TRBV20-1 and TRBJ2-1, with D perhaps matching TRBD1 (6 bases). CDR1 and CDR2 (germline): DFQATT, SNEGSKA (reference sequence). This CDR3 is 11 amino acids long. V lost 6 bases and J 10 bases, leaving 13 bases between the germline ends. The CDR3 DNA is TGCAGTGCCGAGGGGGTTGGGGAGCAGTTCTTC. Its protein product is CSAEGVGEQFF.

The chain uses TRBV6-5 and TRBJ1-2; 9 bases are a match to TRBD1. CDR3 length: 14 amino acids. The junction had 0 bases not matched to a gene; V was cut back by 2 bases and J by 2 bases. In germline, CDR1 is MNHEY, CDR2 SVGAGI. The CDR3 DNA is TGTGCCAGCAGTTACGGGACAGGGAACTATGGCTACACCTTC. Translating it yields CASSYGTGNYGYTF.

The genes are TRBV28 and TRBJ1-1, with D unclear. This CDR3 is built from 13 residues. Germline V lookup: CDR1 MDHEN, CDR2 SYDVKM. The V and J ends lost 5 bases and 1 base respectively, with 8 bases between them. The CDR3 coding sequence is TGTGCCAGCAGTAAGGAGGGGAACACTGAAGCTTTCTTT. Its translation: CASSKEGNTEAFF. Full variable domain (rest looked up from reference TRBV28 and TRBJ1-1): DVKVTQSSRYLVKRTGEKVFLECVQDMDHENMFWYRQDPGLGLRLIYFSYDVKMKEKGDIPEGYSVSREKKERFSLILESASTNQTSMYLCASSKEGNTEAFFGQGTRLTVV.

J is TRBJ1-1 and V is TRBV27; 7 nucleotides agree with TRBD1. CDR3 length: 14 residues. CDR1 MNHEY and CDR2 SMNVEV come from the germline V gene (reference sequence). V shed 6 bases and J 5 bases; nucleotides not matched to a gene: 9. The CDR3 here is CASSHRGLWTEAFF. The CDR3 DNA is TGTGCCAGCAGCCACAGGGGTCTTTGGACTGAAGCTTTCTTT.

The rearrangement joins TRBV5-6 to TRBJ1-4; D possibly corresponds to TRBD1 (6 bases). Germline V gene data show CDR1 as SGHDT and CDR2 as YYEEEE. There are 16 residues in the CDR3. Trimming removed 1 base at V and 6 bases at J, with 16 bases between. The CDR3 sequence: CASSLYRARSHEKLFF. CDR3 DNA: TGTGCCAGCAGCTTGTACAGGGCAAGGTCGCATGAAAAACTGTTTTTT.

The rearrangement joins TRBV20-1 to TRBJ2-7; D not certain. The germline V and J ends were trimmed by 3 bases and 0 bases, with 9 bases remaining between them. The germline gives CDR1 DFQATT, CDR2 SNEGSKA (reference sequence). The CDR3 loop spans 13 amino acids. The CDR3 DNA sequence: TGCAGTGCTAGTGAATCCCACTCCTACGAGCAGTACTTC. Encoded protein: CSASESHSYEQYF.

V gene TRBV5-1 combines with J gene TRBJ2-1; 7 bases fit TRBD2. The CDR3 has 14 amino acids. The V gene's germline CDR1 is SGHRS and CDR2 YFSETQ. J lost 7 bases, V lost 2 bases, and 6 bases had no gene match. CDR3: CASSLMGGDNEQFF. Here the CDR3 DNA reads TGCGCCAGCAGCTTAATGGGAGGGGATAATGAGCAGTTCTTC.

The rearrangement uses TRBV6-1 and TRBJ1-5, with D tentatively TRBD1 (6 bases). CDR1 is MNHNS and CDR2 is SASEGT in the germline V gene. There are 14 residues in the CDR3. V lost 2 bases to trimming and J lost 1 base, with 6 bases between them. CDR3 sequence: CASSERGSNQPQHF. Written as DNA, the CDR3 is TGTGCCAGCAGTGAAAGGGGGAGCAATCAGCCCCAGCATTTT.

In its sample, this clone was seen once. The V gene is TRBV4-2, the J gene TRBJ2-7; 7 bases line up with TRBD1. Germline V gives CDR1 LGHNA, CDR2 YNFKEQ. V gave up 0 bases and J gave up 3 bases; unmatched junction bases: 5. The CDR3 is 15 amino acids. CDR3 residues: CASSQDIPGGYEQYF. CDR3 sequence (DNA): TGTGCCAGCAGCCAAGATATCCCAGGGGGCTACGAGCAGTACTTC.

This sequence joins TRBV7-9 and TRBJ1-2; the D is unclear. From germline, CDR1 is SEHNR and CDR2 FQNEAQ (reference sequence). There are 11 residues in the CDR3. Trimming stripped 4 bases from V and 6 bases from J, with 6 bases between. CDR3 DNA: TGTGCCAGCAGCTACAGTGATGGCTACACCTTC. Its protein product is CASSYSDGYTF. The full variable domain, completed using reference TRBV7-9 and TRBJ1-2, is DTGVSQNPRHKITKRGQNVTFRCDPISEHNRLYWYRQTLGQGPEFLTYFQNEAQLEKSRLLSDRFSAERPKGSFSTLEIQRTEQGDSAMYLCASSYSDGYTFGSGTRLTVV.

The chain joins TRBV15 to TRBJ1-2; 8 nucleotides line up with TRBD1. V shed 2 bases, J shed 6 bases, and the junction held 5 bases outside the gene matches. CDR1 LNHNV and CDR2 YYDKDF come from the germline V gene (reference sequence). The CDR3 extends over 14 amino acids. CDR3 amino acids: CATSRRTGNDGYTF. The DNA for the CDR3 is TGTGCCACCAGCAGAAGGACAGGGAATGATGGCTACACCTTC.

V usage is TRBV9 and J usage is TRBJ2-1, with 8 bases that match TRBD2. Trimming removed 4 bases from V and 6 bases from J; junction bases left unmatched: 9. The germline V gene has CDR1 SGDLS and CDR2 YYNGEE. The CDR3 loop spans 15 amino acids. The CDR3 nucleotides read TGTGCCAGCAGCATAACTAGCGGTAACTTCAATGAGCAGTTCTTC. It codes for CASSITSGNFNEQFF.

The rearrangement joins TRBV15 to TRBJ1-4; D is unclear. The CDR3 runs to 16 residues. V dropped 1 base and J dropped 4 bases, with 13 bases sitting between them. In germline, CDR1 is LNHNV, CDR2 YYDKDF (reference sequence). CDR3: CATSRASSRNNEKLFF. The DNA for the CDR3 is TGTGCCACCAGCAGAGCTTCCTCCAGAAATAATGAAAAACTGTTTTTT. The variable domain in full, with the rest retrieved from reference TRBV15 and TRBJ1-4, is DAMVIQNPRYQVTQFGKPVTLSCSQTLNHNVMYWYQQKSSQAPKLLFHYYDKDFNNEADTPDNFQSRRPNTSFCFLDIRSPGLGDTAMYLCATSRASSRNNEKLFFGSGTQLSVL.

This rearrangement joins TRBV18 to TRBJ2-3; TRBD2 aligns across 9 bases. V was clipped by 4 bases and J by 8 bases; unmatched bases: 7. This CDR3 region has 14 residues. Germline CDR1 is KGHSH and CDR2 is LQKENI. The CDR3 region has the DNA TGTGCCAGCTCACTTAGCGGGGGACTACTTACGCAGTATTTT. Translating gives CASSLSGGLLTQYF.

The chain employs TRBV28 and TRBJ2-7; 7 bases match TRBD1. The CDR3 consists of 13 residues. The V gene end was trimmed by 6 bases and the J gene end by 5 bases; junction bases not matched to a gene: 7. Germline CDR1 is MDHEN and CDR2 is SYDVKM. In DNA, the CDR3 is TGTGCCAGCAGACACACAGGGGTCCACGAGCAGTACTTC. Translation: CASRHTGVHEQYF.

This chain connects TRBV9 to TRBJ2-3; 12 bases are shared with TRBD2. Germline V gene data show CDR1 as SGDLS and CDR2 as YYNGEE. This CDR3 is built from 16 residues. V shed 2 bases, J shed 4 bases, and the junction held 5 bases outside the gene matches. For the CDR3, the DNA is TGTGCCAGCAGCGTCCTAGCGGGAGGGCCGGCAGATACGCAGTATTTT. This sequence encodes CASSVLAGGPADTQYF. Based on the CDR3 plus reference TRBV9 and TRBJ2-3, the full variable domain is DSGVTQTPKHLITATGQRVTLRCSPRSGDLSVYWYQQSLDQGLQFLIQYYNGEERAKGNILERFSAQQFPDLHSELNLSSLELGDSALYFCASSVLAGGPADTQYFGPGTRLTVL.

The chain recombines TRBV3-1 (or the pseudogene TRBV3-2) with TRBJ1-5; 7 nucleotides agree with TRBD1. J lost 9 bases, V lost 5 bases, and 10 bases had no gene match. The CDR3 is made up of 14 amino acids. Per the germline V gene, CDR1 is LGHDT and CDR2 is YNNKEL (reference sequence). The CDR3 is CASSTTTGSGPQHF. CDR3 in DNA: TGTGCCAGCAGCACCACGACAGGGTCAGGGCCCCAGCATTTT.